The subject of this entry is one T cell receptor (beta chain). These data come from a study of blood T cell repertoires in COVID-19. The CDR3 sequence is 16 residues long. Germline V gene lookup returns CDR1 LNHDA and CDR2 SQIVND (reference sequence). V gave up 6 bases and J gave up 1 base; unmatched junction bases: 7. Clones were sequenced by immunoSEQ multiplex PCR, and TCRdb holds only the in-frame ones, with some missing. This table holds roughly 150,000 clones, around 84% found once. What was sequenced was peripheral blood. The chain employs TRBV19 and TRBJ2-1; the match to TRBD1 covers 9 bases. The TCR was taken from a woman aged 45 to 65 in a cohort sampled during active or convalescent COVID-19. As DNA, the CDR3 is TGTGCCAGTAGGCGATCTGGACAGGGGTCCTACAATGAGCAGTTCTTC. This codes for CASRRSGQGSYNEQFF.